What follows are 19 T cell receptor beta chains derived from one specimen sequenced in a study of monozygotic twins with cystic fibrosis. Sequencing used immunoSEQ multiplex PCR; TCRdb keeps in-frame clones, though not all of them. The sample shows tens of thousands of clones, approximately 90% of them seen only once. The sample was blood. Receptors were obtained from a woman in her twenties or thirties with cystic fibrosis.

The J gene is TRBJ1-4, the V gene TRBV28; the D is unclear. Germline V gene lookup returns CDR1 MDHEN and CDR2 SYDVKM. V was trimmed by 8 bases and J by 8 bases, leaving 24 bases between them. The CDR3 is made up of 16 amino acids. The CDR3 DNA reads TGTGCCAGCCGACCTCTCGAGGAGGGTTTGTACGAAAAACTGTTTTTT. This sequence encodes CASRPLEEGLYEKLFF.

The chain couples TRBV19 to TRBJ2-7, with 7 bases matching TRBD1. The V gene's germline CDR1 is LNHDA and CDR2 SQIVND (reference sequence). The CDR3 consists of 13 residues. V lost 7 bases and J lost 5; bases outside the gene matches: 8. The CDR3 here is CASTLTGQDEQYF. The CDR3 nucleotides read TGTGCCAGTACCCTGACAGGGCAGGACGAGCAGTACTTC.

The chain links TRBV4-3 to TRBJ1-5; D gene ambiguous. Germline assignment: CDR1 LGHNA and CDR2 YSLEER. This CDR3 region has 17 residues. The ends were cut back, 0 bases at V and 2 bases at J, with 14 bases in the middle. The DNA for the CDR3 is TGCGCCAGCAGCCAAGATAGAAGCCGGGCGGGCAATCAGCCCCAGCATTTT. Amino acids: CASSQDRSRAGNQPQHF.

This chain uses TRBV28 with TRBJ2-2, with TRBD1 matching 7 bases. Germline V CDR1 and CDR2: MDHEN, SYDVKM. The CDR3 has 16 amino acids. Unmatched junction bases numbered 9, after V lost 7 bases and J lost 1 base. This CDR3 reads CASKHAGTVNTGELFF. For the CDR3, the DNA is TGTGCCAGCAAACACGCCGGGACAGTGAACACCGGGGAGCTGTTTTTT.

The CDR3 bases are TGCGCCAGCAGCTTGGCCGCGACAGGGGAGTTCCCCCTCCACTTT. Its translation: CASSLAATGEFPLHF. This rearrangement joins TRBV5-1 to TRBJ1-6; 8 positions match TRBD1. With 0 bases clipped from V and 13 bases from J, the junction kept 9 bases outside the gene matches. Per germline, CDR1 SGHRS and CDR2 YFSETQ. The CDR3 totals 15 residues.

The chain joins TRBV10-1 to TRBJ2-3; TRBD1 matches at 8 bases. Germline trimming cut 6 bases from V and 1 base from J; bases unmatched to any gene: 3. CDR3 length equals 14 residues. From germline, CDR1 is WNHNN and CDR2 SYGVQD (reference sequence). The CDR3 loop reads CASSRQGRTDTQYF. CDR3 in DNA: TGCGCCAGCAGCAGACAGGGGCGCACAGATACGCAGTATTTT.

The V call is TRBV1, the J call TRBJ2-2; the D segment call TRBD1 is taken from the table without a DNA check. TRBV1 counts as a pseudogene. The CDR3 runs 18 residues. Written as DNA, the CDR3 is TGCACCAGCAGCCAAGGTCCCCCCGCAGGGGCGAACACCGGGGAGCTGTTTTTT. Protein: CTSSQGPPAGANTGELFF.

The genes are TRBV7-2 and TRBJ1-2, with D possibly TRBD1 on 5 matching bases. V lost 4 bases to trimming and J lost 3 bases, with 12 bases between them. CDR1 and CDR2 from the germline V gene are SGHTA and FQGNSA. The CDR3 runs to 14 residues. CDR3 loop: CASSSGPGDYGYTF. Written as DNA, the CDR3 is TGTGCCAGCAGCTCGGGGCCGGGCGACTATGGCTACACCTTC. The full variable domain, rest sourced from reference TRBV7-2 and TRBJ1-2, is GAGVSQSPSNKVTEKGKDVELRCDPISGHTALYWYRQSLGQGLEFLIYFQGNSAPDKSGLPSDRFSAERTGGSVSTLTIQRTQQEDSAVYLCASSSGPGDYGYTFGSGTRLTVV.

V usage is TRBV28 and J usage is TRBJ1-2; D unresolved. The CDR3 consists of 14 residues. CDR1 is MDHEN, CDR2 SYDVKM, per germline. The V gene lost 6 bases and the J gene lost 3 bases, with 14 bases spanning the gap. The CDR3 is CASSEPGFYYGYTF. The CDR3 coding sequence is TGTGCCAGCAGCGAACCGGGGTTTTACTATGGCTACACCTTC.

CDR3 in amino acids: CASSPRTSGAYEQYF. CDR3 nucleotide sequence: TGTGCCAGCAGCCCCCGGACTAGCGGGGCCTACGAGCAGTACTTC. The chain combines TRBV5-4 with TRBJ2-7, with 12 bases fitting TRBD2. Germline assignment: CDR1 SGHNT and CDR2 YYREEE (reference sequence). The CDR3 is 15 residues long. J lost 2 bases, V lost 4 bases, and 4 bases had no gene match.

The V gene is TRBV5-8, the J gene TRBJ1-5, with D possibly TRBD1 on 5 matching bases. V lost 0 bases, J lost 0 bases, and 7 bases lay in between. Germline values: CDR1 SGHTS, CDR2 YDEGEE. This CDR3 contains 15 residues. In nucleotides, the CDR3 is TGTGCCAGCAGCTTGGGACAGTATAGCAATCAGCCCCAGCATTTT. This encodes CASSLGQYSNQPQHF.

The chain uses TRBV25-1 and TRBJ2-7, with D perhaps TRBD1 or TRBD2 (5 bases each). The ends were cut back, 10 bases at V and 5 bases at J, with 15 bases in the middle. Germline CDR1 MGHDK, CDR2 SYGVNS. CDR3 length equals 12 residues. The chain's CDR3 is CATQWGFHEQYF. In DNA form, the CDR3 reads TGTGCCACGCAGTGGGGGTTCCACGAGCAGTACTTC.

V usage is TRBV5-5 and J usage is TRBJ2-5, with a weak D call TRBD2 (7 bases). Trimming took 3 bases from V and 5 from J, leaving 14 bases between them. In germline, CDR1 is SGHKS, CDR2 YYEKEE (reference sequence). The CDR3 spans 14 residues. CDR3 region: CASSSGGLVETQYF. For the CDR3, the DNA is TGTGCCAGCAGCTCGGGGGGCCTAGTGGAGACCCAGTACTTC.

The V call is TRBV7-9, the J call TRBJ2-3; D possibly corresponds to TRBD2 (5 bases). The CDR3 extends over 11 amino acids. Trimming cost V 10 bases and J 5 bases, with 10 bases left between them. Germline V CDR1 and CDR2: SEHNR, FQNEAQ (reference sequence). The DNA for the CDR3 is TGTGCCACCCCGGCGGGAGATACGCAGTATTTT. Translated: CATPAGDTQYF.

The chain combines TRBV30 with TRBJ2-7; no firm D call. CDR1 is GTSNPN, CDR2 SVGIG, per germline (reference sequence). This CDR3 spans 11 amino acids. V lost 5 bases and J lost 6, with 11 bases in between. In nucleotides, the CDR3 is TGTGCCTGGGGCCCCTTCAGCGAGCAGTACTTC. Its protein product is CAWGPFSEQYF.

This clone showed up just once. The chain combines TRBV6-6 with TRBJ2-1; TRBD2 matches at 8 bases. V dropped 4 bases and J dropped 5; count of bases not matched to a gene: 10. The CDR3 spans 16 residues. CDR1 is MNHNY and CDR2 is SVGAGI in the germline V gene (reference sequence). CDR3: CASSSFSGASHNEQFF. The CDR3 nucleotides read TGTGCCAGCAGTTCCTTTAGCGGGGCCAGCCACAATGAGCAGTTCTTC.

The V call is TRBV4-1, the J call TRBJ1-3; no firm D call. The CDR3 covers 15 residues. The V gene lost 1 base and the J gene lost 0 bases, with 7 bases spanning the gap. Germline CDR1 is MGHRA and CDR2 is YSYEKL. CDR3 nucleotides: TGCGCCAGCAGCCAAGTTGGGATCTCTGGAAACACCATATATTTT. Translated, it gives CASSQVGISGNTIYF.

V usage is TRBV7-2 and J usage is TRBJ1-2; D remains ambiguous. This CDR3 has 14 residues. Per germline, CDR1 SGHTA and CDR2 FQGNSA. V was pared by 1 base and J by 4 bases, with 10 bases between. As DNA, the CDR3 is TGTGCCAGCAGCTTAGAGGCCAGAATCTATGGCTACACCTTC. Protein product: CASSLEARIYGYTF.

The gene calls are TRBV7-9 and TRBJ1-2; 7 nucleotides align to TRBD1. Germline V gives CDR1 SEHNR, CDR2 FQNEAQ (reference sequence). Unmatched junction bases numbered 10, after V lost 5 bases and J lost 4 bases. The CDR3 runs 15 residues. The CDR3 reads CASSTRGRLTYGYTF. CDR3 DNA sequence: TGTGCCAGCAGCACGAGGGGGCGCTTGACCTATGGCTACACCTTC. The variable domain in full, completed from reference TRBV7-9 and TRBJ1-2, reads DTGVSQNPRHKITKRGQNVTFRCDPISEHNRLYWYRQTLGQGPEFLTYFQNEAQLEKSRLLSDRFSAERPKGSFSTLEIQRTEQGDSAMYLCASSTRGRLTYGYTFGSGTRLTVV.